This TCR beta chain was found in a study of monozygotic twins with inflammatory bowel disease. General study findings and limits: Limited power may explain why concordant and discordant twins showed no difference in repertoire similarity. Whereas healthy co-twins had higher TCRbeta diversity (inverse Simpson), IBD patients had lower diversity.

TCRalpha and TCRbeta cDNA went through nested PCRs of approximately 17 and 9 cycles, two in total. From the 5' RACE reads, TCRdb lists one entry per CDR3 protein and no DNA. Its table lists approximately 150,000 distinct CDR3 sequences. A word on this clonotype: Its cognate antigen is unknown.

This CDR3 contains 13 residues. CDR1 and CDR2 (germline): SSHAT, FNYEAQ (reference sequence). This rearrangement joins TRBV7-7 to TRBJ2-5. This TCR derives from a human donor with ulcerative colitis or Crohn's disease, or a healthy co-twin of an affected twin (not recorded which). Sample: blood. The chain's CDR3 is CASSGSPKETQYF. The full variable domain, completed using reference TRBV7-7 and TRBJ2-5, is GAGVSQSPRYKVTKRGQDVTLRCDPISSHATLYWYQQALGQGPEFLTYFNYEAQPDKSGLPSDRFSAERPEGSISTLTIQRTEQRDSAMYRCASSGSPKETQYFGPGTRLLVL.